This TCR beta chain was retrieved from a study of shared clonotypes between healthy human individuals. The CDR3 totals 15 residues. Germline V gene lookup returns CDR1 MNHEY and CDR2 SMNVEV (reference sequence). V was clipped by 4 bases and J by 5 bases, with 15 bases between them. TCRdb keeps only in-frame clones here, not all; method: immunoSEQ multiplex PCR. The table lists about 820,000 clones, approximately 92% of them singletons. The naive CD8 population came from CD45RO-negative cells selected for CCR7, without terminally differentiated effector memory CD45RA+ cells. The sample was naive CD8+ T cells sorted from blood. The sequence was collected from a man younger than 40 in good health. This sequence joins TRBV27 and TRBJ2-1, with D uncertain. This CDR3 is CASSSTQLIDNEQFF. CDR3 sequence (DNA): TGTGCCAGCAGTTCTACACAATTAATTGACAATGAGCAGTTCTTC.